One and the same sample provided the 18 T cell receptor beta chains below, sequenced in a study of OX40 agonist ivuxolimab in advanced cancers. The method was immunoSEQ multiplex PCR; TCRdb's version includes in-frame clones alone and lacks a portion of them. The sample consists of about 150,000 clones, around 94% of them appearing once. This material consisted of CD4+ or CD8+ T cells sorted from blood, taken in a trial of the OX40 agonist ivuxolimab. The receptors originated from an adult with an advanced solid tumor such as melanoma, head and neck, liver or kidney cancer.

The table lists this clone with a few counts. The chain links TRBV4-3 to TRBJ2-3; D may be TRBD1 (6 bases). The germline V gene encodes CDR1 LGHNA and CDR2 YSLEER. Trimming shortened V by 1 base and J by 0 bases, and 8 bases separated the two germline ends. This CDR3 is built from 15 residues. CDR3 sequence: CASSQGTGSTDTQYF. The CDR3 nucleotides are TGCGCCAGCAGCCAAGGAACAGGGAGCACAGATACGCAGTATTTT.

The rearrangement joins TRBV25-1 to TRBJ2-1; 9 nucleotides align to TRBD1. The CDR3 is 16 amino acids. Germline CDR1 reads MGHDK; CDR2 reads SYGVNS. The V gene end was trimmed by 2 bases and the J gene end by 7 bases; junction bases not matched to a gene: 9. In nucleotides, the CDR3 is TGTGCCAGCAGTGAAACAAACGACAGGGGGTCGAATGAGCAGTTCTTC. It translates to CASSETNDRGSNEQFF.

The chain uses TRBV4-2 and TRBJ2-7, with 8 bases identical to TRBD2. After removal of 0 bases from V and 7 bases from J, the junction contained 17 bases not matched to a gene. Germline CDR1 and CDR2: LGHNA and YNFKEQ. The CDR3 is 18 residues long. The CDR3 coding sequence is TGTGCCAGCAGCCAAGATCACGCTAGCGGGTCCTCCTTTGGAGAGCAGTACTTC. Translation: CASSQDHASGSSFGEQYF.

This clone was detected once. This chain uses TRBV29-1 with TRBJ2-3, with D uncertain. With 8 bases removed from V and 2 bases from J, the gap between germline ends came to 20 bases. Germline V gives CDR1 SQVTM, CDR2 ANQGSEA. The CDR3 contains 15 residues. CDR3 sequence (DNA): TGCAGCACAAGAAGAGTAGCCATGGCCACAGATACGCAGTATTTT. Encoded protein: CSTRRVAMATDTQYF.

This clone has only one observation. The chain couples TRBV9 to TRBJ1-2, with D tentatively TRBD1 (5 bases). Trimming shortened V by 3 bases and J by 0 bases, and 12 bases separated the two germline ends. Per the germline V gene, CDR1 is SGDLS and CDR2 is YYNGEE. The CDR3 extends over 15 amino acids. The CDR3 sequence: CASSAAGTANYGYTF. The CDR3 nucleotides read TGTGCCAGCAGCGCGGCCGGGACGGCTAACTATGGCTACACCTTC.

The CDR3 sequence: CASLPAGGQYNEQFF. The DNA of the CDR3 is TGTGCCAGCTTGCCCGCGGGGGGGCAGTACAATGAGCAGTTCTTC. J is TRBJ2-1 and V is TRBV18; TRBD2 aligns across 9 bases. With 7 bases clipped from V and 4 bases from J, the junction kept 8 bases outside the gene matches. This CDR3 contains 15 residues. Germline loops: CDR1 KGHSH, CDR2 LQKENI. Full variable domain (outside the CDR3, taken from reference TRBV18 and TRBJ2-1): NAGVMQNPRHLVRRRGQEARLRCSPMKGHSHVYWYRQLPEEGLKFMVYLQKENIIDESGMPKERFSAEFPKEGPSILRIQQVVRGDSAAYFCASLPAGGQYNEQFFGPGTRLTVL.

The V call is TRBV5-4, the J call TRBJ1-1, with TRBD1 identical over 8 bases. The CDR3 sequence is 18 residues long. Per germline, CDR1 SGHNT and CDR2 YYREEE (reference sequence). Trimming removed 1 base from V and 6 bases from J; junction bases left unmatched: 17. The CDR3 loop is CASSLKSVAGGFWAEAFF. CDR3 sequence (DNA): TGTGCCAGCAGCTTGAAGTCTGTCGCAGGGGGCTTCTGGGCTGAAGCTTTCTTT. The full variable domain, in which reference TRBV5-4 and TRBJ1-1 provide the parts outside the CDR3, is ETGVTQSPTHLIKTRGQQVTLRCSSQSGHNTVSWYQQALGQGPQFIFQYYREEENGRGNFPPRFSGLQFPNYSSELNVNALELDDSALYLCASSLKSVAGGFWAEAFFGQGTRLTVV.

V usage is TRBV7-2 and J usage is TRBJ2-3, with 8 bases aligning to TRBD1. Germline CDR1 is SGHTA and CDR2 is FQGNSA. V shed 4 bases and J 2 bases; nucleotides not matched to a gene: 14. The CDR3 runs to 18 residues. CDR3 nucleotide sequence: TGTGCCAGCAGCTCACATTATTGGACAGGGAAAAACACAGATACGCAGTATTTT. It yields the protein CASSSHYWTGKNTDTQYF.

The chain is built from TRBV4-2 and TRBJ2-4; tentative D call: TRBD1 (6 bases). The CDR3 totals 12 residues. Deletions cut 5 bases from V and 10 bases from J, with 12 bases between. Per the germline V gene, CDR1 is LGHNA and CDR2 is YNFKEQ. CDR3 nucleotide sequence: TGTGCCAGCAGCGAGACGCAGGGGATTCAGTACTTC. Protein product: CASSETQGIQYF.

J is TRBJ1-2 and V is TRBV28, with 7 positions matching TRBD1. The CDR3 contains 13 residues. The V gene end was trimmed by 6 bases and the J gene end by 2 bases; junction bases not matched to a gene: 3. The germline gives CDR1 MDHEN, CDR2 SYDVKM. This chain's CDR3 is CASRKGQNYGYTF. DNA of the CDR3: TGTGCCAGCAGGAAGGGACAGAACTATGGCTACACCTTC.

This chain links TRBV10-3 with TRBJ1-6; 7 bases are a match to TRBD1. With V trimmed by 5 bases and J by 13 bases, 5 bases remained unmatched. This CDR3 has 12 residues. The germline V gene encodes CDR1 ENHRY and CDR2 SYGVKD. The CDR3 loop reads CAISSQGEPLHF. In DNA form, the CDR3 reads TGTGCCATCAGTTCCCAGGGGGAGCCCCTCCACTTT.

The rearrangement uses TRBV18 and TRBJ1-4; no clear D gene. The CDR3 is 13 amino acids. Germline loops: CDR1 KGHSH, CDR2 LQKENI. V lost 4 bases, J lost 8 bases, and 11 bases lay in between. The CDR3 reads CASSLSQGEKLFF. The DNA of the CDR3 is TGTGCCAGCTCACTATCTCAAGGGGAAAAACTGTTTTTT.

This chain joins TRBV6-4 and TRBJ2-1; 7 bases fit TRBD2. The germline CDR1 and CDR2 sequences are MRHNA and SNTAGT. This CDR3 has 15 amino acids. The J segment lost 4 bases and the V segment lost 3 bases, leaving 6 bases of the junction unmatched. The CDR3 is CASSEEASGYNEQFF. The CDR3 coding sequence is TGTGCCAGCAGTGAGGAGGCTAGCGGATACAATGAGCAGTTCTTC.

This clone was found once. The V gene is TRBV19, the J gene TRBJ1-4; maybe TRBD1 (5 bases). Germline loops: CDR1 LNHDA, CDR2 SQIVND (reference sequence). This CDR3 spans 15 amino acids. V lost 0 bases to trimming and J lost 3 bases, with 8 bases between them. The CDR3 sequence is CASSIEGAPNEKLFF. The CDR3 region has the DNA TGTGCCAGTAGTATAGAAGGGGCTCCTAATGAAAAACTGTTTTTT.

The chain employs TRBV19 and TRBJ1-4; weak D call: TRBD1 (6 bases). This CDR3 is 15 amino acids long. CDR1 is LNHDA, CDR2 SQIVND, per germline (reference sequence). Trimming left V 3 bases short and J 7 bases short, with 15 bases between. The CDR3: CASSIPAGAGEKLFF. CDR3 sequence (DNA): TGTGCCAGTAGTATCCCGGCGGGGGCTGGTGAAAAACTGTTTTTT.

V usage is TRBV2 and J usage is TRBJ1-2, with D uncertain. The CDR3 consists of 12 residues. V lost 5 bases and J lost 5, with 9 bases in between. Germline V CDR1 and CDR2: SNHLY, FYNNEI. The CDR3 loop is CASSPPSYGYTF. CDR3 DNA sequence: TGTGCCAGCAGTCCTCCTTCATATGGCTACACCTTC.

This CDR3 is CANPTSGAYEQYF. CDR3 coding DNA: TGCGCCAACCCGACTAGCGGGGCCTACGAGCAGTACTTC. V gene TRBV5-1 combines with J gene TRBJ2-7; 11 bases align to TRBD2. The trim removed 9 bases at V and 2 bases at J, leaving 4 bases unmatched. This CDR3 contains 13 residues. Germline assignment: CDR1 SGHRS and CDR2 YFSETQ.

This clone was detected once. This rearrangement joins TRBV2 to TRBJ2-2; 7 nucleotides agree with TRBD2. The J segment lost 1 base and the V segment lost 6 bases, leaving 5 bases of the junction unmatched. The V gene's germline CDR1 is SNHLY and CDR2 FYNNEI. This CDR3 region has 15 residues. CDR3 sequence: CASRETSQNTGELFF. DNA for the CDR3: TGTGCCAGCAGGGAGACTAGCCAGAACACCGGGGAGCTGTTTTTT.